This T cell receptor beta chain stems from a study of T cells expressing NK-cell markers. In the study overall: It was from sorted CD3+CD56+NKG2C+, CD3+CD56+NKG2C- and CD3+CD56-NKG2C+ T cells that TCR beta repertoires came. Findings and limits, study-wide: The dominant NKG2C+ clonotypes represented roughly 1.0-7.5% of CD8+ T cells in six donors. Leadership of the CD3+CD56-NKG2C+ fraction also belonged to these clonotypes in a handful of donors.

The TCR beta cDNA came from 5'RACE template switching with UMIs. TCRdb reprocessed the 5' RACE reads, keeping one entry per CDR3 protein, no DNA. The listing records under 200,000 distinct CDR3 sequences. As regards this clonotype: Antigen specificity is unknown.

The CDR3 contains 15 residues. Germline CDR1 is SGHRS and CDR2 is YFSETQ. The sequence came from a woman aged 18 to 69 in good health. The chain recombines TRBV5-1 with TRBJ2-1. Source material: blood T cells: a sorted CD56 or NKG2C T cell subset, CD4+ or CD8+ T cells, or bulk PBMC T cells (not recorded which). CDR3 protein: CASSPEPGSYNEQFF.